The 2 T cell receptor beta chains below were found in one sample sequenced in a study of blood T cell repertoires in COVID-19. Some clones are missing from TCRdb's copy, which holds only in-frame ones; the method was immunoSEQ multiplex PCR. The sample carries around 200,000 clones, 86% recorded once. The sequencing input was peripheral blood. These receptors originate from a man aged 70 or older with active or convalescent COVID-19.

This sequence joins TRBV19 and TRBJ1-5; TRBD1 aligns across 7 bases. CDR3 length equals 14 residues. The trim removed 6 bases at V and 2 bases at J, leaving 4 bases unmatched. Germline values: CDR1 LNHDA, CDR2 SQIVND (reference sequence). In nucleotides, the CDR3 is TGTGCCAGTAGGCCCCAGGGGGGCAATCAGCCCCAGCATTTT. Protein product: CASRPQGGNQPQHF.

The rearrangement links TRBV28 to TRBJ2-7; 14 nucleotides line up with TRBD2. Germline V gene lookup returns CDR1 MDHEN and CDR2 SYDVKM. Losses at the gene ends were 7 bases for V and 0 bases for J; bases not matched to a gene: 8. This CDR3 comprises 17 residues. Here the CDR3 DNA reads TGTGCCAGCAAAAGGTTGGGACTAGCGGGAGACTCCTACGAGCAGTACTTC. Translation gives CASKRLGLAGDSYEQYF. The variable domain in full, with the rest retrieved from reference TRBV28 and TRBJ2-7, is DVKVTQSSRYLVKRTGEKVFLECVQDMDHENMFWYRQDPGLGLRLIYFSYDVKMKEKGDIPEGYSVSREKKERFSLILESASTNQTSMYLCASKRLGLAGDSYEQYFGPGTRLTVT.